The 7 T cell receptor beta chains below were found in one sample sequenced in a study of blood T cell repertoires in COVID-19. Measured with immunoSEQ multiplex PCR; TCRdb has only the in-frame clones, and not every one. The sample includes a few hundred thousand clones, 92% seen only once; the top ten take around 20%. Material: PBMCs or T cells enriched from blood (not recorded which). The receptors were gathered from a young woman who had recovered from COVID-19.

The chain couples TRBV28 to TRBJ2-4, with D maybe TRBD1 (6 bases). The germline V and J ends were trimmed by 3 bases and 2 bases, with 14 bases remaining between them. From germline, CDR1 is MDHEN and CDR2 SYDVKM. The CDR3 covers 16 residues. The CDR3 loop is CASSFASQGTKNIQYF. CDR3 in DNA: TGTGCCAGCAGTTTCGCCTCCCAGGGGACCAAAAACATTCAGTACTTC.

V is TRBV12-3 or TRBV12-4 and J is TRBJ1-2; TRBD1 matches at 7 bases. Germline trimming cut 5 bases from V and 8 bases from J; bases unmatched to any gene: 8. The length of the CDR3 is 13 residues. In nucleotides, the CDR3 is TGTGCCAGCAGTCCATTGGGACAGATCGGCTACACCTTC. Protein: CASSPLGQIGYTF.

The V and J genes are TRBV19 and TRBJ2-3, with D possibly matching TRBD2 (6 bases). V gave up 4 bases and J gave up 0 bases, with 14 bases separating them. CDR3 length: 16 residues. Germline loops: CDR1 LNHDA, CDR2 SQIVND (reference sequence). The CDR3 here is CASSRPLAASTDTQYF. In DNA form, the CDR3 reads TGTGCCAGTAGTAGGCCATTAGCGGCAAGCACAGATACGCAGTATTTT. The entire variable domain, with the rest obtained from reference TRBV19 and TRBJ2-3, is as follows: DGGITQSPKYLFRKEGQNVTLSCEQNLNHDAMYWYRQDPGQGLRLIYYSQIVNDFQKGDIAEGYSVSREKKESFPLTVTSAQKNPTAFYLCASSRPLAASTDTQYFGPGTRLTVL.

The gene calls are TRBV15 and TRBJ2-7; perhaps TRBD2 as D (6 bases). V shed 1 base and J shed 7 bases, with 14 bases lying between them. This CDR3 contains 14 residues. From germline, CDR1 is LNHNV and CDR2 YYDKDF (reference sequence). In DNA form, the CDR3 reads TGTGCCACCAGCAGAGGGGGCGGGACGGGGGAGCAGTACTTC. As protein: CATSRGGGTGEQYF. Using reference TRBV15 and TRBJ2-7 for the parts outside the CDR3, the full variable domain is DAMVIQNPRYQVTQFGKPVTLSCSQTLNHNVMYWYQQKSSQAPKLLFHYYDKDFNNEADTPDNFQSRRPNTSFCFLDIRSPGLGDTAMYLCATSRGGGTGEQYFGPGTRLTVT.

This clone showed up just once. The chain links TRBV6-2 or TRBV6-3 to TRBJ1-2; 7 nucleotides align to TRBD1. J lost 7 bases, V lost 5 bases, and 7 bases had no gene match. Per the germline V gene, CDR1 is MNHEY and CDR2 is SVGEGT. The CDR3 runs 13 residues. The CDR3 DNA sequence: TGTGCCAGCAGTCCACTAAGACAGGGTGGCTACACCTTC. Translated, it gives CASSPLRQGGYTF.

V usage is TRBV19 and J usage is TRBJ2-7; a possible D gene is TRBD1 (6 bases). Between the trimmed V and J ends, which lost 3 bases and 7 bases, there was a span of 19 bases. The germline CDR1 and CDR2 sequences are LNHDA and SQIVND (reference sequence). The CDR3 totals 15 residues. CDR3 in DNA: TGTGCCAGTAGTATTGGGACACAAAGTCGTGGAGAGCAGTACTTC. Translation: CASSIGTQSRGEQYF.

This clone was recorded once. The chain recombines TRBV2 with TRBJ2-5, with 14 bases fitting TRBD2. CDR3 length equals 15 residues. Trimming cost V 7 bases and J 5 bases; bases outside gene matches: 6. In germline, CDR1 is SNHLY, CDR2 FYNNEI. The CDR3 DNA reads TGTGCCAGCACCCCGGGACTAGCGGGGGTTGAGACCCAGTACTTC. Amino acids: CASTPGLAGVETQYF.